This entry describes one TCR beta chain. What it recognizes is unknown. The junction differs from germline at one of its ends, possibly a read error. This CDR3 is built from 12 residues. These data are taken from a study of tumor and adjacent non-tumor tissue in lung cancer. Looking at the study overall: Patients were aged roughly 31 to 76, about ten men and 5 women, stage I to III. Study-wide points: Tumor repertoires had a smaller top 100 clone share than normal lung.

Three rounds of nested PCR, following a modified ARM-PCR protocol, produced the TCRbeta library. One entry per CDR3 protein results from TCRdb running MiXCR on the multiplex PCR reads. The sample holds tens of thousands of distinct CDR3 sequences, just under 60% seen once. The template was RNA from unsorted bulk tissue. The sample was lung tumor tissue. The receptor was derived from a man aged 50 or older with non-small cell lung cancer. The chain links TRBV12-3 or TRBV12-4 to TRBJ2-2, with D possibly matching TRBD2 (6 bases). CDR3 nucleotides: TGTGCCAGCACCCGGGCGTGGGGGGAGCTGTTTTTC. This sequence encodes CASTRAWGELFF.